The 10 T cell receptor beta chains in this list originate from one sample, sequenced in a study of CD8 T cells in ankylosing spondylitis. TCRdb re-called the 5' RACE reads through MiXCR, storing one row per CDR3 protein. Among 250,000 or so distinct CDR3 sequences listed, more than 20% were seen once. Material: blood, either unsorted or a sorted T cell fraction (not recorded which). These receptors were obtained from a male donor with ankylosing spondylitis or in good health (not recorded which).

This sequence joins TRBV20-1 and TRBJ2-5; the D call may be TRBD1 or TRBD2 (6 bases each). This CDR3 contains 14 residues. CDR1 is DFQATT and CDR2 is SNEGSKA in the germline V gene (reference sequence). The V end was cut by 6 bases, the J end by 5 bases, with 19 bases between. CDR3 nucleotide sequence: TGCAGTGCGACCCCACCATTAGGGGGGGAGACCCAGTACTTC. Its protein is CSATPPLGGETQYF.

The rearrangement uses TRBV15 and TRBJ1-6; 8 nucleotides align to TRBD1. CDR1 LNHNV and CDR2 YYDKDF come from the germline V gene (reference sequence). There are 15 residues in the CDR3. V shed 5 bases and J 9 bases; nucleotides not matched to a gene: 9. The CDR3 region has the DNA TGTGCCACCAGCGTCGCAGGGGGCCGAGGTTCACCCCTCCACTTT. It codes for CATSVAGGRGSPLHF.

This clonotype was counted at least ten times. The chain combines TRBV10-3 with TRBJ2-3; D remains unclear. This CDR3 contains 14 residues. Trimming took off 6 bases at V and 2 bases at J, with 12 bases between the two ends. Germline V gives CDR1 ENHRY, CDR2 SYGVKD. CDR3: CAIRGSQNTDTQYF. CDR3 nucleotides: TGTGCCATCAGGGGGTCCCAAAACACAGATACGCAGTATTTT.

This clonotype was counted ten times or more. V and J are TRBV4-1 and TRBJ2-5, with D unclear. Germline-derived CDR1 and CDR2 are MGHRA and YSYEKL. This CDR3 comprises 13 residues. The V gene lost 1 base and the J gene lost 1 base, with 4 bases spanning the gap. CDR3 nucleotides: TGCGCCAGCAGCCAAGTGACCCAAGAGACCCAGTACTTC. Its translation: CASSQVTQETQYF.

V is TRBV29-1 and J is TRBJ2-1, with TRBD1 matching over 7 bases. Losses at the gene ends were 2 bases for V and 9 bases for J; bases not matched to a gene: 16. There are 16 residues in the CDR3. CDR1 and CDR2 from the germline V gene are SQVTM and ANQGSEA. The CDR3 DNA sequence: TGCAGCGTTGAAAAGTTGGGGACAGACCCTAACGGTGAGCAGTTCTTC. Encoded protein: CSVEKLGTDPNGEQFF.

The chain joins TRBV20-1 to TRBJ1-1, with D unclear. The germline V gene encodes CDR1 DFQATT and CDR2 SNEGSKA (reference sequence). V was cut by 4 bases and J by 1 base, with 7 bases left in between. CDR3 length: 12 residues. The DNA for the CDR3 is TGCAGTGCTAAGGGCGGGAACACTGAAGCTTTCTTT. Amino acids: CSAKGGNTEAFF.

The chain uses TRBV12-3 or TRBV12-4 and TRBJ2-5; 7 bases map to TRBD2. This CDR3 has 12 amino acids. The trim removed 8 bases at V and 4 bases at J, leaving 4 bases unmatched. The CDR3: CASLGGSETQYF. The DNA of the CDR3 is TGTGCCAGCCTCGGGGGGTCAGAGACCCAGTACTTC.

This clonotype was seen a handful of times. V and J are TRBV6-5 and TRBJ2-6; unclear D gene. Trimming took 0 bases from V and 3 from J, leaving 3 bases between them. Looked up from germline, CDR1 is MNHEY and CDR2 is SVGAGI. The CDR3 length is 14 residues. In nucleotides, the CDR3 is TGTGCCAGCAGTTACTCCGTTGGGGCCAACGTCCTGACTTTC. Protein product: CASSYSVGANVLTF.

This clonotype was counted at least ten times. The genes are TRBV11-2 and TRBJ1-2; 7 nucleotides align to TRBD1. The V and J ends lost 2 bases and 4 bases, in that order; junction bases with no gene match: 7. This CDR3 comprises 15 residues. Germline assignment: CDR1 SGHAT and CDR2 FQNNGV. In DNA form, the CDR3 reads TGTGCCAGCAGCTTACGATTGGAGGGGGCCTATGGCTACACCTTC. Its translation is CASSLRLEGAYGYTF.

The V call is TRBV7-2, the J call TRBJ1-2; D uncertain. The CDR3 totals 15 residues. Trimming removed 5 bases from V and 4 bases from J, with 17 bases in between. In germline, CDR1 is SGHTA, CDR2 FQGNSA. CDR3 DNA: TGTGCCAGCAGCCCGGGGAGGGCTTCGCCCTATGGCTACACCTTC. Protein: CASSPGRASPYGYTF.